Below, 19 T cell receptor beta chains from the same sample are listed, as sequenced in a study of T cell responses to AZD1222 COVID-19 vaccine. Produced via immunoSEQ multiplex PCR; TCRdb's table is partial and in-frame only. Of some 86,000 clones listed, around 84% are singletons. The sequencing used peripheral blood, collected on day 0 of AZD1222 vaccination. The receptors stem from an adult in good health.

On this clone itself: The junction differs from germline at one of its ends, possibly a read error. This chain joins TRBV10-3 and TRBJ2-3; a possible D gene is TRBD1 (6 bases). The CDR3 runs to 14 residues. From germline, CDR1 is ENHRY and CDR2 SYGVKD. CDR3 region: CVISGQGNTDTQYF. The DNA of the CDR3 is TGTGTCATCAGTGGGCAGGGGAACACAGATACGCAGTATTTT.

The rearrangement links TRBV5-4 to TRBJ2-6; the match to TRBD2 covers 12 bases. The ends lost 3 bases at V and 4 bases at J; junction bases unmatched: 11. The CDR3 contains 19 residues. Germline-derived CDR1 and CDR2 are SGHNT and YYREEE (reference sequence). As DNA, the CDR3 is TGTGCCAGCAGCTCCGGACTAGCGGGGACCAAGGAGGGGGCCAACGTCCTGACTTTC. Its translation: CASSSGLAGTKEGANVLTF. The whole variable domain, filled in from reference TRBV5-4 and TRBJ2-6, reads ETGVTQSPTHLIKTRGQQVTLRCSSQSGHNTVSWYQQALGQGPQFIFQYYREEENGRGNFPPRFSGLQFPNYSSELNVNALELDDSALYLCASSSGLAGTKEGANVLTFGAGSRLTVL.

The chain combines TRBV6-6 with TRBJ2-5; D possibly uses TRBD1 or TRBD2 (5 bases each). This CDR3 contains 19 residues. The germline CDR1 and CDR2 sequences are MNHNY and SVGAGI (reference sequence). Between the trimmed V and J ends, which lost 5 bases and 4 bases, there was a span of 29 bases. The CDR3 sequence is CASSLGIRVSTPSGETQYF. As DNA, the CDR3 is TGTGCCAGCAGTCTCGGGATCAGGGTTTCTACTCCATCGGGAGAGACCCAGTACTTC.

The chain has TRBV7-9 and TRBJ1-2; TRBD1 agrees at 8 bases. This CDR3 is 14 amino acids long. V shed 0 bases, J shed 8 bases, and the junction held 5 bases outside the gene matches. Germline V lookup: CDR1 SEHNR, CDR2 FQNEAQ (reference sequence). CDR3 bases: TGTGCCAGCAGCTTAGCAGGACAGGGAGGAGGCTACACCTTC. Protein sequence: CASSLAGQGGGYTF.

About this clone itself: Other nucleotide sequences in the sample specify the same CDR3. V is TRBV11-2 and J is TRBJ1-2, with D hard to call. The CDR3 is 15 amino acids. With 0 bases removed from V and 0 bases from J, the gap between germline ends came to 8 bases. Germline CDR1 is SGHAT and CDR2 is FQNNGV. In nucleotides, the CDR3 is TGTGCCAGCAGCTTAGAAGGTGCCTCTAACTATGGCTACACCTTC. This gives the protein CASSLEGASNYGYTF.

J is TRBJ2-3 and V is TRBV28; D unresolved. There are 13 residues in the CDR3. V lost 4 bases to trimming and J lost 6 bases, with 11 bases between them. The germline CDR1 and CDR2 sequences are MDHEN and SYDVKM. The chain's CDR3 is CASSSPPVDTQYF. The DNA for the CDR3 is TGTGCCAGCAGTTCGCCCCCCGTTGATACGCAGTATTTT.

This clone has just a few counts. The CDR3 nucleotides are TGTGCCAGCACCCCCGGAGCGAGGGGTCGCACAGATACGCAGTATTTT. Amino acids: CASTPGARGRTDTQYF. The rearrangement joins TRBV28 to TRBJ2-3; D is tentatively TRBD1 or TRBD2 (5 bases each). CDR1 and CDR2 (germline): MDHEN, SYDVKM. The CDR3 extends over 16 amino acids. V lost 7 bases and J 1 base, leaving 18 bases between the germline ends.

The CDR3 sequence is CASSPWTGLSYEQYF. The CDR3 region has the DNA TGTGCCAGCAGCCCTTGGACAGGGCTGTCTTACGAGCAGTACTTC. This sequence joins TRBV7-8 and TRBJ2-7; 8 positions match TRBD1. Germline CDR1 SGHVS, CDR2 FQNEAQ. The CDR3 loop spans 15 amino acids. V was pared by 5 bases and J by 4 bases, with 10 bases of the junction left unmatched.

This sequence joins TRBV9 and TRBJ2-5; no reliable D call. Germline assignment: CDR1 SGDLS and CDR2 YYNGEE. The CDR3 contains 13 residues. Trimming shortened V by 4 bases and J by 1 base, and 8 bases separated the two germline ends. CDR3 protein: CASSLRPQETQYF. In DNA form, the CDR3 reads TGTGCCAGCAGCTTACGTCCCCAAGAGACCCAGTACTTC.

V usage is TRBV19 and J usage is TRBJ2-2; D call uncertain. CDR3 size: 10 residues. V dropped 9 bases and J dropped 7 bases, with 6 bases sitting between them. The germline CDR1 and CDR2 sequences are LNHDA and SQIVND (reference sequence). In nucleotides, the CDR3 is TGTGCCAGCAAAAACGGGGAGCTGTTTTTT. Translated, it gives CASKNGELFF.

This chain uses TRBV19 with TRBJ1-2; D is possibly TRBD1 (5 bases). In germline, CDR1 is LNHDA, CDR2 SQIVND (reference sequence). The V end was cut by 4 bases, the J end by 3 bases, with 12 bases between. The CDR3 totals 14 residues. Written as DNA, the CDR3 is TGTGCCAGTAGTACCGGCAGGGAGCACTATGGCTACACCTTC. Translating it yields CASSTGREHYGYTF.

The rearrangement joins TRBV15 to TRBJ2-1, with 15 bases that match TRBD2. The CDR3 has 15 amino acids. J gave up 6 bases and V 5 bases, and 2 bases lay outside the gene matches. CDR1 and CDR2 (germline): LNHNV, YYDKDF (reference sequence). The CDR3 protein is CATSGGLAGGNEQFF. The CDR3 nucleotides read TGTGCCACCAGCGGGGGACTAGCGGGGGGCAATGAGCAGTTCTTC.

This clone was observed a few times. The V and J genes are TRBV12-3 or TRBV12-4 and TRBJ1-5, with D possibly being TRBD1 (5 bases). The V end lost 6 bases, the J end lost 3 bases, and 9 bases lay between the germline ends. This CDR3 has 13 residues. The CDR3 is CASSLTDNQPQHF. The CDR3 DNA follows: TGTGCCAGCAGCTTGACAGACAATCAGCCCCAGCATTTT.

This clone was observed a few times. The V gene is TRBV5-1, the J gene TRBJ1-5; weak D call: TRBD1 (5 bases). With 3 bases removed from V and 2 bases from J, the gap between germline ends came to 18 bases. There are 17 residues in the CDR3. Germline assignment: CDR1 SGHRS and CDR2 YFSETQ. The CDR3 coding sequence is TGCGCCAGCAGCTCCTACGGACAAAAAAGGGGCAATCAGCCCCAGCATTTT. Protein: CASSSYGQKRGNQPQHF.

The J gene is TRBJ1-1, the V gene TRBV6-5; a weak D match, TRBD1 (6 bases). Germline V gene data show CDR1 as MNHEY and CDR2 as SVGAGI. Trimming shortened V by 6 bases and J by 1 base, and 9 bases separated the two germline ends. The CDR3 spans 13 residues. CDR3 protein: CASRGQRNTEAFF. The CDR3 DNA reads TGTGCCAGCAGAGGACAGAGGAACACTGAAGCTTTCTTT.

The chain employs TRBV30 and TRBJ1-4; D is perhaps TRBD1 (5 bases). Trimming pared 7 bases from V and 8 bases from J, leaving 17 bases between. Germline-derived CDR1 and CDR2 are GTSNPN and SVGIG (reference sequence). The CDR3 is made up of 13 amino acids. In DNA form, the CDR3 reads TGTGCCTACGAGGGGCCTTTCAGAGAAAAACTGTTTTTT. It specifies CAYEGPFREKLFF. The full variable domain, in which reference TRBV30 and TRBJ1-4 provide the parts outside the CDR3, is SQTIHQWPATLVQPVGSPLSLECTVEGTSNPNLYWYRQAAGRGLQLLFYSVGIGQISSEVPQNLSASRPQDRQFILSSKKLLLSDSGFYLCAYEGPFREKLFFGSGTQLSVL.

The chain uses TRBV30 and TRBJ1-1; D is ambiguous. This CDR3 comprises 11 residues. The germline V gene encodes CDR1 GTSNPN and CDR2 SVGIG (reference sequence). The CDR3 here is CAIRKNTEAFF. The CDR3 DNA follows: TGTGCGATCCGAAAAAACACTGAAGCTTTCTTT.

The genes are TRBV6-5 and TRBJ1-2; no reliable D call. Germline V gene lookup returns CDR1 MNHEY and CDR2 SVGAGI. The CDR3 spans 12 residues. V was trimmed by 8 bases and J by 4 bases, leaving 11 bases between them. Here the CDR3 reads CASYHPSYGYTF. As DNA, the CDR3 is TGTGCCAGCTATCATCCGAGCTATGGCTACACCTTC.

This chain links TRBV19 with TRBJ1-6; 12 bases are a match to TRBD1. This CDR3 contains 18 residues. Trimming removed 3 bases from V and 10 bases from J; junction bases left unmatched: 13. CDR1 LNHDA and CDR2 SQIVND come from the germline V gene (reference sequence). The CDR3 sequence: CASSMVGTGGGIPSPLHF. In nucleotides, the CDR3 is TGTGCCAGTAGTATGGTTGGGACAGGGGGCGGAATCCCCTCACCCCTCCACTTT.